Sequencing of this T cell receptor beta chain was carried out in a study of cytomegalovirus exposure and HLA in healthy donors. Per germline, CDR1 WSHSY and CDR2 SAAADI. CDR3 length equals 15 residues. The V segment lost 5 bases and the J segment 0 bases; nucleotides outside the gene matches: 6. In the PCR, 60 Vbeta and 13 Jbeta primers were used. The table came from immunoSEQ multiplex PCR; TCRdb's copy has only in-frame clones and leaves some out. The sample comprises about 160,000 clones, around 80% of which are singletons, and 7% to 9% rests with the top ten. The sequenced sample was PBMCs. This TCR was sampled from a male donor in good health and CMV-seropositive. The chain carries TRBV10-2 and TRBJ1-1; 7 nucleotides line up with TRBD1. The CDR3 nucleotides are TGCGCCAGCAGTTCCGGGACAGCCATGAACACTGAAGCTTTCTTT. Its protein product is CASSSGTAMNTEAFF.